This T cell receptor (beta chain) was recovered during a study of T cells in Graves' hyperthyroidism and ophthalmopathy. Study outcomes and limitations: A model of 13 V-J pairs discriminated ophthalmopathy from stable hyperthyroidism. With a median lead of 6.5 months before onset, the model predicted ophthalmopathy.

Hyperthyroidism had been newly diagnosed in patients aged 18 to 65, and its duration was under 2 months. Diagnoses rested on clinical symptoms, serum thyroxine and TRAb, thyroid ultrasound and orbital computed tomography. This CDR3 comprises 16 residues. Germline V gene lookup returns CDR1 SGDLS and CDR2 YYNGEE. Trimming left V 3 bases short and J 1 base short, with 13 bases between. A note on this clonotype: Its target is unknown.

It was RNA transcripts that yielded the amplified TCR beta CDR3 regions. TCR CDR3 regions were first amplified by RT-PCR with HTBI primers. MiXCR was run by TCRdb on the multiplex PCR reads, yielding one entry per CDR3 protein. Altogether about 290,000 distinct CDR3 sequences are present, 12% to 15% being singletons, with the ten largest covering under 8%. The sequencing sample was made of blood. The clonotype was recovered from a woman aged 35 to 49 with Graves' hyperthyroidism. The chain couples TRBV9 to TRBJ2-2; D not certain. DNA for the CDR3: TGTGCCAGCAGCGACAGACTGGACCAGAACACCGGGGAGCTGTTTTTT. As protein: CASSDRLDQNTGELFF.